Described below is a single TCR beta chain sequence and its context. This CDR3 is built from 13 residues. Trimming cost V 4 bases and J 7 bases, with 10 bases left between them. This sample stems from a study of T cells after yellow fever vaccination. TCRdb passed the 5' RACE reads through MiXCR, listing each CDR3 protein once. The sample carries 450,000 to 650,000 distinct CDR3 sequences, around an eighth recorded once. The sample consisted of PBMCs, taken on the day of the yellow fever booster vaccination. This sequence joins TRBV12-3 or TRBV12-4 and TRBJ1-4, with D possibly matching TRBD1 (5 bases). This clonotype originated in a man younger than 40 who received the YFV17D yellow fever vaccine. CDR3 DNA: TGTGCCAGCAGTTCAGGGTTGGGTGAAAAACTGTTTTTT. It encodes CASSSGLGEKLFF.